The 11 T cell receptor beta chains given below trace back to one sample, sequenced in a study of Tregs in tolerant kidney transplant recipients. Assay used: immunoSEQ multiplex PCR; TCRdb lists only in-frame clones, some missing. Seen here are some 71,000 clones, roughly nine tenths observed once, and the top ten hold approximately 0.4%. This specimen consisted of CD4+ T cells from blood, obtained before the transplant. These receptors all come from a human donor who received a combined kidney and bone marrow transplant.

This clone is a singleton in its sample. The chain links TRBV30 to TRBJ2-3, with D possibly TRBD2 on 5 matching bases. With 2 bases removed from V and 2 bases from J, the gap between germline ends came to 11 bases. CDR1 is GTSNPN and CDR2 is SVGIG in the germline V gene (reference sequence). The CDR3 sequence is 14 residues long. For the CDR3, the DNA is TGTGCCTGGAGTTATGGGCTAGCCACAGATACGCAGTATTTT. It is translated as CAWSYGLATDTQYF.

This clone was observed a few times. The chain has TRBV25-1 and TRBJ2-7; D gene unclear. Germline V lookup: CDR1 MGHDK, CDR2 SYGVNS. The V end lost 6 bases, the J end lost 3 bases, and 6 bases lay between the germline ends. The length of the CDR3 is 11 residues. The DNA of the CDR3 is TGTGCCAGCAGCCGAGGCTACGAGCAGTACTTC. As protein: CASSRGYEQYF.

The chain joins TRBV7-2 to TRBJ1-1; no firm D call. The CDR3 loop spans 14 amino acids. The V end lost 1 base, the J end lost 1 base, and 7 bases lay between the germline ends. Germline CDR1 and CDR2: SGHTA and FQGNSA. The CDR3 reads CASSLGRWNTEAFF. CDR3 nucleotides: TGTGCCAGCAGCTTAGGTCGGTGGAACACTGAAGCTTTCTTT.

V usage is TRBV5-4 and J usage is TRBJ2-7, with D maybe TRBD2 (6 bases). The V and J ends lost 6 bases and 4 bases respectively, with 17 bases between them. The CDR3 runs 14 residues. Germline loops: CDR1 SGHNT, CDR2 YYREEE (reference sequence). DNA for the CDR3: TGTGCCAGCACCGTGGGGGGAAGCAAATACGAGCAGTACTTC. Amino acid sequence: CASTVGGSKYEQYF.

V gene TRBV7-2 combines with J gene TRBJ1-3; a weak D match, TRBD1 (6 bases). Trimming removed 3 bases at V and 0 bases at J, with 9 bases between. Germline assignment: CDR1 SGHTA and CDR2 FQGNSA. The CDR3 has 15 residues. CDR3 sequence reads: CASSLGAASGNTIYF. The CDR3 DNA reads TGTGCCAGCAGCTTGGGGGCAGCCTCTGGAAACACCATATATTTT. The full variable domain, completed using reference TRBV7-2 and TRBJ1-3, is GAGVSQSPSNKVTEKGKDVELRCDPISGHTALYWYRQSLGQGLEFLIYFQGNSAPDKSGLPSDRFSAERTGGSVSTLTIQRTQQEDSAVYLCASSLGAASGNTIYFGEGSWLTVV.

V is TRBV30 and J is TRBJ1-2; no firm D call. This CDR3 comprises 12 residues. V shed 1 base and J shed 1 base, with 4 bases lying between them. Germline assignment: CDR1 GTSNPN and CDR2 SVGIG (reference sequence). CDR3: CAWSANNYGYTF. The CDR3 region has the DNA TGTGCCTGGAGTGCAAATAACTATGGCTACACCTTC.

The V gene is TRBV4-1, the J gene TRBJ1-3; 8 nucleotides agree with TRBD1. Germline CDR1 reads MGHRA; CDR2 reads YSYEKL. V was pared by 0 bases and J by 4 bases, with 2 bases of the junction left unmatched. The CDR3 is 15 amino acids. DNA for the CDR3: TGCGCCAGCAGCCAAGACAGGGGGCACGGAAACACCATATATTTT. Its protein is CASSQDRGHGNTIYF.

The chain has TRBV29-1 and TRBJ2-1; possibly TRBD2 for D (5 bases). The CDR3 length is 15 residues. Germline V gene data show CDR1 as SQVTM and CDR2 as ANQGSEA. V lost 6 bases, J lost 3 bases, and 18 bases lay in between. For the CDR3, the DNA is TGCAGCGTCGGCGAGGGCGGTTACGACTACAATGAGCAGTTCTTC. Encoded protein: CSVGEGGYDYNEQFF.

The chain joins TRBV4-1 to TRBJ2-2, with 13 nucleotides matching TRBD2. Germline V lookup: CDR1 MGHRA, CDR2 YSYEKL. The CDR3 extends over 19 amino acids. V lost 0 bases to trimming and J lost 3 bases; unmatched junction nucleotides: 7. The CDR3 here is CASSQERLAGGSYTGELFF. The CDR3 DNA reads as TGCGCCAGCAGCCAAGAGCGACTAGCGGGAGGATCTTACACCGGGGAGCTGTTTTTT.

This chain uses TRBV5-6 with TRBJ2-1, with 7 positions matching TRBD1. CDR1 is SGHDT, CDR2 YYEEEE, per germline. The CDR3 runs to 16 residues. V was clipped by 4 bases and J by 0 bases; unmatched bases: 7. The CDR3 DNA reads TGTGCCAGCAGCCCAAGGGGGCCGAGCTCCTACAATGAGCAGTTCTTC. Protein: CASSPRGPSSYNEQFF.

The rearrangement uses TRBV28 and TRBJ2-7; a weak D match, TRBD1 (6 bases). The germline V gene has CDR1 MDHEN and CDR2 SYDVKM. CDR3 size: 11 residues. V lost 9 bases, J lost 2 bases, and 8 bases lay in between. CDR3 nucleotide sequence: TGTGCCAGTTCAGGGGCCTACGAGCAGTACTTC. Protein: CASSGAYEQYF.